These 23 T cell receptor beta chains were sequenced from one sample in a study of T-cell reconstitution after alpha-beta-depleted transplantation in children. Unique molecular identifiers were incorporated during preparation of the TCRbeta library. TCRdb itself ran the PCR reads through MiXCR, one entry per CDR3 protein. Seen here are just over 200,000 distinct CDR3 sequences, approximately 8% observed once, and the top ten hold approximately 34%. Sequenced here: PBMCs, mostly from graft donor cells, sampled 360 days after TCRalphabeta/CD19-depleted stem cell transplant. Receptors originate from a male patient between 2 and 10 years old who had a stem cell transplant for acute myeloid leukemia, so the T cells may come from the graft donor.

There are many counts of this clonotype. The chain uses TRBV12-3 or TRBV12-4 and TRBJ2-7, with D possibly being TRBD1 (7 bases). Trimming removed 2 bases at V and 3 bases at J, with 11 bases between. The CDR3 sequence is 14 residues long. Here the CDR3 DNA reads TGTGCCAGCAGTTTATTGCAGGGGGGCTACGAGCAGTACTTC. Its protein product is CASSLLQGGYEQYF.

This clonotype was picked up a small number of times. The genes are TRBV5-4 and TRBJ2-7; the match to TRBD2 covers 7 bases. This CDR3 contains 17 residues. Looked up from germline, CDR1 is SGHNT and CDR2 is YYREEE (reference sequence). V shed 0 bases, J shed 0 bases, and the junction held 9 bases outside the gene matches. CDR3 residues: CASSLGAGLVSSYEQYF. CDR3 bases: TGTGCCAGCAGCTTGGGAGCGGGATTGGTTAGCTCCTACGAGCAGTACTTC.

The rearrangement uses TRBV28 and TRBJ1-6, with 7 positions matching TRBD1. This CDR3 contains 13 residues. Looked up from germline, CDR1 is MDHEN and CDR2 is SYDVKM. V dropped 6 bases and J dropped 10; count of bases not matched to a gene: 6. The CDR3 reads CASRVDRKSPLHF. As DNA, the CDR3 is TGTGCCAGCAGGGTGGACAGGAAATCACCCCTCCACTTT.

This clonotype showed up many times. The rearrangement joins TRBV25-1 to TRBJ2-5, with 9 nucleotides matching TRBD1. After removal of 3 bases from V and 5 bases from J, the junction contained 10 bases not matched to a gene. This CDR3 region has 16 residues. The germline CDR1 and CDR2 sequences are MGHDK and SYGVNS. The CDR3 nucleotides read TGTGCCAGCAGTGATCTCGGCTACAGGGGGCGCGAGACCCAGTACTTC. This sequence encodes CASSDLGYRGRETQYF.

This clonotype was observed a few times. The chain recombines TRBV12-3 or TRBV12-4 with TRBJ1-5; D gene ambiguous. The V end was cut by 6 bases, the J end by 4 bases, with 7 bases between. The CDR3 is 12 amino acids. The CDR3 DNA reads TGTGCCAGCAGCCGTAATAATCAGCCCCAGCATTTT. This codes for CASSRNNQPQHF.

In its sample, this clonotype was seen many times. The genes are TRBV5-1 and TRBJ2-7; 9 nucleotides match TRBD2. V dropped 4 bases and J dropped 0; count of bases not matched to a gene: 5. There are 15 residues in the CDR3. CDR1 and CDR2 (germline): SGHRS, YFSETQ. The CDR3 loop is CASSKGLAISYEQYF. CDR3 DNA sequence: TGCGCCAGCAGCAAGGGACTAGCTATCTCCTACGAGCAGTACTTC.

This sequence joins TRBV28 and TRBJ2-3, with TRBD1 as a possible D gene (6 bases). V lost 3 bases and J 2 bases, leaving 24 bases between the germline ends. Germline V gene data show CDR1 as MDHEN and CDR2 as SYDVKM. CDR3 length: 19 residues. CDR3 bases: TGTGCCAGCAGTTTCTTATTTCTGGGGGCAATACCTACCACAGATACGCAGTATTTT. Translation gives CASSFLFLGAIPTTDTQYF.

The genes are TRBV12-3 or TRBV12-4 and TRBJ2-7, with 11 bases identical to TRBD1. Losses at the gene ends were 6 bases for V and 4 bases for J; bases not matched to a gene: 8. The CDR3 totals 15 residues. In nucleotides, the CDR3 is TGTGCCAGCAGCCGGGGACAGGGGGTTTATTACGAGCAGTACTTC. Translation gives CASSRGQGVYYEQYF.

The chain joins TRBV6-6 to TRBJ2-5; D unclear. V shed 7 bases and J shed 6 bases, with 12 bases lying between them. The CDR3 is 12 residues long. CDR1 is MNHNY and CDR2 is SVGAGI in the germline V gene (reference sequence). CDR3 region: CASTSQQKTQYF. DNA for the CDR3: TGTGCCAGCACTAGTCAGCAAAAGACCCAGTACTTC.

This chain uses TRBV5-1 with TRBJ2-5, with D perhaps matching TRBD2 (5 bases). The CDR3 has 12 amino acids. Germline V gene sequence: CDR1 SGHRS, CDR2 YFSETQ. Trimming left V 7 bases short and J 4 bases short, with 11 bases between. The CDR3 DNA sequence: TGCGCCAGCCGCGGGTCAGGAGAGACCCAGTACTTC. Its translation is CASRGSGETQYF.

The V gene is TRBV3-1, the J gene TRBJ2-3; TRBD2 aligns across 12 bases. The CDR3 is 17 residues long. Losses at the gene ends were 4 bases for V and 5 bases for J; bases not matched to a gene: 10. Germline V gene lookup returns CDR1 LGHDT and CDR2 YNNKEL (reference sequence). In nucleotides, the CDR3 is TGTGCCAGCAGCCCTCTACTAGCGGGGGGATTGGGAGATACGCAGTATTTT. This encodes CASSPLLAGGLGDTQYF.

This clonotype was counted a few times. The genes are TRBV12-3 or TRBV12-4 and TRBJ1-5; 7 nucleotides align to TRBD1. The trim removed 5 bases at V and 6 bases at J, leaving 10 bases unmatched. CDR3 length: 15 residues. Here the CDR3 reads CASSPRDSGGQPQHF. The CDR3 DNA sequence: TGTGCCAGCAGTCCGCGGGACAGTGGGGGTCAGCCCCAGCATTTT.

This clonotype has more than one count but fewer than ten. J is TRBJ2-5 and V is TRBV15; no definite D call. Germline CDR1 is LNHNV and CDR2 is YYDKDF (reference sequence). V lost 0 bases to trimming and J lost 1 base, with 3 bases between them. This CDR3 region has 13 residues. CDR3 sequence: CATSRDLQETQYF. The CDR3 DNA is TGTGCCACCAGCAGAGATCTCCAAGAGACCCAGTACTTC.

This clonotype was detected a few times. At one of its ends the junction is not consistent with the germline gene, which may arise from a read error. The chain couples TRBV9 to TRBJ2-1, with a possible D match to TRBD1 (5 bases). Germline lookup yields CDR1 SGDLS and CDR2 YYNGEE. This CDR3 has 11 residues. The CDR3 region is CARRAPPEQFF. CDR3 sequence (DNA): TGTGCCCGCAGGGCACCCCCTGAGCAGTTCTTC.

This rearrangement joins TRBV10-3 to TRBJ1-1; no reliable D call. The ends were cut back, 3 bases at V and 2 bases at J, with 10 bases in the middle. CDR3 length equals 14 residues. The V gene's germline CDR1 is ENHRY and CDR2 SYGVKD. The CDR3 spells CAISEGPGNTEAFF. The CDR3 coding sequence is TGTGCCATCAGTGAAGGGCCGGGAAACACTGAAGCTTTCTTT.

This clonotype was detected only a few times. The genes are TRBV20-1 and TRBJ2-5; 8 nucleotides agree with TRBD1. V shed 6 bases and J 4 bases; nucleotides not matched to a gene: 13. The CDR3 spans 15 residues. Germline values: CDR1 DFQATT, CDR2 SNEGSKA (reference sequence). CDR3 residues: CSAEPIIRGRETQYF. CDR3 coding DNA: TGCAGTGCCGAGCCTATTATCAGGGGGCGAGAGACCCAGTACTTC.

This clonotype turned up a few times. The V gene is TRBV12-3 or TRBV12-4, the J gene TRBJ2-2; D remains ambiguous. The CDR3 loop spans 12 amino acids. V was clipped by 6 bases and J by 8 bases, with 10 bases between them. CDR3 protein: CASSPWMGELFF. CDR3 nucleotide sequence: TGTGCCAGCAGCCCATGGATGGGGGAGCTGTTTTTT.

This chain connects TRBV29-1 to TRBJ2-5, with D perhaps TRBD1 (5 bases). Germline CDR1 is SQVTM and CDR2 is ANQGSEA. The V end was cut by 6 bases, the J end by 5 bases, with 13 bases between. The CDR3 covers 12 residues. The CDR3 protein is CSVLVGLETQYF. The CDR3 nucleotides read TGCAGCGTGCTCGTGGGGCTGGAGACCCAGTACTTC.

This clonotype was recorded many times. The chain recombines TRBV5-1 with TRBJ2-5; 11 bases are shared with TRBD1. V was clipped by 3 bases and J by 4 bases; unmatched bases: 5. The CDR3 sequence is 15 residues long. Germline V gene lookup returns CDR1 SGHRS and CDR2 YFSETQ. The CDR3 sequence: CASSSTGTGGETQYF. The DNA of the CDR3 is TGCGCCAGCAGCTCCACCGGGACAGGGGGAGAGACCCAGTACTTC.

The sample holds many counts of this clonotype. The rearrangement links TRBV14 to TRBJ1-5; 7 bases are a match to TRBD1. Germline V gene sequence: CDR1 SGHDN, CDR2 FVKESK. V trimming: 4 bases; J trimming: 0 bases; junction bases outside the gene matches: 9. This CDR3 is built from 17 residues. The CDR3 region has the DNA TGTGCCAGCAGCCTTCCGGGACAGAATTATAGCAATCAGCCCCAGCATTTT. Residues: CASSLPGQNYSNQPQHF.

This clonotype appeared many times. V and J are TRBV27 and TRBJ2-1; 11 bases are shared with TRBD2. Trimming removed 9 bases from V and 3 bases from J; junction bases left unmatched: 16. This CDR3 region has 18 residues. Germline CDR1 reads MNHEY; CDR2 reads SMNVEV (reference sequence). The CDR3 DNA reads TGTGCCAGTAAACTAGCGGGAGACCGATACCGATTCTACAATGAGCAGTTCTTC. Its translation is CASKLAGDRYRFYNEQFF.

On this clonotype itself: At one of its ends the junction is not consistent with the germline gene, which may arise from a read error. The chain joins TRBV12-5 to TRBJ1-4; D gene unclear. CDR3 size: 13 residues. CDR1 and CDR2 (germline): LGHNT, FRNRAP. CDR3 coding DNA: TGTGCTAGTGGTTTGGGTCCTAATGAAAAACTGTATTTT. It specifies CASGLGPNEKLYF.

The chain joins TRBV5-1 to TRBJ1-1; 7 bases map to TRBD1. This CDR3 region has 15 residues. Trimming removed 2 bases from V and 0 bases from J; junction bases left unmatched: 4. The V gene's germline CDR1 is SGHRS and CDR2 YFSETQ. The CDR3 loop reads CASSFGDRVNTEAFF. For the CDR3, the DNA is TGCGCCAGCAGCTTCGGCGACAGGGTGAACACTGAAGCTTTCTTT.